This T cell receptor beta chain was documented in a study of beta chain features in type 1 diabetes. This clone was detected a few times. The antigen is not known. The CDR3 runs 15 residues. Trimming removed 0 bases from V and 4 bases from J, with 11 bases in between. CDR1 SGHRS and CDR2 YFSETQ come from the germline V gene. Study results and limitations: Because the template was cDNA, high-expressing cells might be over-represented.

Investigators reverse transcribed all isolated RNA, so they sequenced expressed TCRB transcripts. TCRdb's copy holds only in-frame clones and misses some; the assay was immunoSEQ multiplex PCR. The data show 500,000 to 700,000 clones, 15% seen once. The sequenced sample consisted of naive CD4+ T cells from blood. The chain carries TRBV5-1 and TRBJ1-5, with no clear D. The sequence was obtained from a young man in good health. The CDR3, as DNA: TGCGCCAGCAGCTTGGGAACGAATACGAATCAGCCCCAGCATTTT. Its translation is CASSLGTNTNQPQHF.